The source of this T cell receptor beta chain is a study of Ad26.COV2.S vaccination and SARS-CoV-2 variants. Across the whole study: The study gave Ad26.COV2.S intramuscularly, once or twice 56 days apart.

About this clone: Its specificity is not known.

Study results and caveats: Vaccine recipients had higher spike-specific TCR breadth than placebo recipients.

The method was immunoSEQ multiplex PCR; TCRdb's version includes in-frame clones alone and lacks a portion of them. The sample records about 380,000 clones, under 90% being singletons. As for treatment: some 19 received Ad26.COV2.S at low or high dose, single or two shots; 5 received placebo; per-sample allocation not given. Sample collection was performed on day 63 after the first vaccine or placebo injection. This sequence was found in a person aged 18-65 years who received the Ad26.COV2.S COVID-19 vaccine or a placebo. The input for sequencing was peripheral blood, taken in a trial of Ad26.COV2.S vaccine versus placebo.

DNA of the CDR3: TGCAGCGTTGTAGCGGGGACCTATGGCTACACCTTC. Amino acids: CSVVAGTYGYTF. The rearrangement links TRBV29-1 to TRBJ1-2, with a weak D call TRBD1 (5 bases). Germline CDR1 is SQVTM and CDR2 is ANQGSEA. The V gene lost 4 bases and the J gene lost 4 bases, with 10 bases spanning the gap. The CDR3 extends over 12 amino acids.